This passage covers 3 T cell receptor beta chains from one sample sequenced in a study of T cell clones after liver transplantation. Profiled with immunoSEQ multiplex PCR; TCRdb holds only in-frame clones, not every one. Among over 50,000 clones listed, approximately 87% were seen once. Source: CD8+ T cells from blood, taken 12 months after liver transplant. Receptors were obtained from a human patient who received a liver transplant. These T cells may partly come from the graft donor.

The chain employs TRBV6-1 and TRBJ2-7; 12 nucleotides align to TRBD2. Germline CDR1 and CDR2: MNHNS and SASEGT. This CDR3 is 17 amino acids long. Germline trimming cut 4 bases from V and 6 bases from J; bases unmatched to any gene: 13. In DNA, the CDR3 is TGTGCCAGCAGTGGACTAGCGGGAGAGCCGGGAGTAGTCGAGCAGTACTTC. This gives the protein CASSGLAGEPGVVEQYF.

The chain is built from TRBV28 and TRBJ1-2, with 8 bases matching TRBD1. The CDR3 has 14 amino acids. V was clipped by 5 bases and J by 6 bases; unmatched bases: 8. Germline CDR1 MDHEN, CDR2 SYDVKM. As DNA, the CDR3 is TGTGCCAGCAGTCCATTGGACAGGGTGGATGGCTACACCTTC. It encodes CASSPLDRVDGYTF.

This sequence joins TRBV5-1 and TRBJ2-3; D is unclear. Trimming shortened V by 4 bases and J by 2 bases, and 5 bases separated the two germline ends. CDR1 SGHRS and CDR2 YFSETQ come from the germline V gene. This CDR3 has 12 amino acids. CDR3 nucleotide sequence: TGCGCCAGCAGCGGAAACACAGATACGCAGTATTTT. Its translation: CASSGNTDTQYF.